This TCR beta chain derives from a study of blood T cell repertoires in COVID-19. In the study overall: The cDNA or gDNA used as material had been derived from T cells, B-cell-depleted T cells, or PBMCs.

Germline lookup yields CDR1 SGHNT and CDR2 YYREEE (reference sequence). V was clipped by 4 bases and J by 4 bases; unmatched bases: 4. The CDR3 consists of 13 residues. TCRdb's table, derived via immunoSEQ multiplex PCR, lists solely in-frame clones and lacks some. The sample lists fewer than 400,000 clones; around four fifths were seen once. This TCR was recovered from a man aged 30 to 45 with active or convalescent COVID-19. Material for sequencing was peripheral blood. The chain couples TRBV5-4 to TRBJ1-2; 7 positions agree with TRBD1. CDR3 sequence reads: CASSTDRAYGYTF. The CDR3 nucleotides are TGTGCCAGCAGCACCGACAGGGCCTATGGCTACACCTTC.